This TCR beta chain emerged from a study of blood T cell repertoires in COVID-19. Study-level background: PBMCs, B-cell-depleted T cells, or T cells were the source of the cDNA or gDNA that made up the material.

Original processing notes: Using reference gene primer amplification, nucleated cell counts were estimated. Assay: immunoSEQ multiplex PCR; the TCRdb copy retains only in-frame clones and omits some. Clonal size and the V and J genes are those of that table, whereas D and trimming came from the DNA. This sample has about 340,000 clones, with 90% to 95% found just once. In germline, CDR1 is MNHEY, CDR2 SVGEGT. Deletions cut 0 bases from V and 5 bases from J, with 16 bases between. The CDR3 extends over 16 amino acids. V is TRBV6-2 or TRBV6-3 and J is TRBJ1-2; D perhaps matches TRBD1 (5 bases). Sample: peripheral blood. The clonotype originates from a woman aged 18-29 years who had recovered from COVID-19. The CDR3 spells CASSYSGLSVDYGYTF. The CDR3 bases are TGTGCCAGCAGTTACTCGGGGCTTTCCGTGGATTATGGCTACACCTTC.